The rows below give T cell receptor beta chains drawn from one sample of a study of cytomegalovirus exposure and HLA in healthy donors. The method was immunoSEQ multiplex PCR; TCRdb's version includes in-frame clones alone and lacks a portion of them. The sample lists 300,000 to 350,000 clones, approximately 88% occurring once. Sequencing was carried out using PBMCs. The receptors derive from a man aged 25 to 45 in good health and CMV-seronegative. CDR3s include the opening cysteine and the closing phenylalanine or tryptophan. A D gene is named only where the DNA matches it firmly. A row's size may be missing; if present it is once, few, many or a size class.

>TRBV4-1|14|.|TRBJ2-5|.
TGCGCCAGCAGCCTTGGTCCAGGTCAAGAGACCCAGTACTTC
CASSLGPGQETQYF
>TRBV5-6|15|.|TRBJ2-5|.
TGTGCCAGCAGCTATCGCGGGGGCTTCCAAGAGACCCAGTACTTC
CASSYRGGFQETQYF
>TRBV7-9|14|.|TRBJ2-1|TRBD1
TGTGCCAGCAGCTTAGGACAGGGGGGCAATGAGCAGTTCTTC
CASSLGQGGNEQFF
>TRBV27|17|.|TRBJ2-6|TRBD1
TGTGCCAGCAGTTCCGGGACAGGGGGCTTTGGGGCCAACGTCCTGACTTTC
CASSSGTGGFGANVLTF
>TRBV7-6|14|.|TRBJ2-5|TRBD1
TGTGCCAGCAGCATCCGGACAGGGTTGGAGACCCAGTACTTC
CASSIRTGLETQYF
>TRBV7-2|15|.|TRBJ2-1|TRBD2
TGTGCCAGCAGCCCAGGGACTAGCGGATACAATGAGCAGTTCTTC
CASSPGTSGYNEQFF
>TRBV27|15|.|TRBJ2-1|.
TGTGCCAGCAGTTCAGGGGGAGGCTCCTACAATGAGCAGTTCTTC
CASSSGGGSYNEQFF
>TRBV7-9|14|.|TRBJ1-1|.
TGTGCCAGCAGCCGCGGATCGTTGAACACTGAAGCTTTCTTT
CASSRGSLNTEAFF
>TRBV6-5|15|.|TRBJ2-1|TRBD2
TGTGCCAGCATGGGTCTGGGGGGGATCTACAATGAGCAGTTCTTC
CASMGLGGIYNEQFF
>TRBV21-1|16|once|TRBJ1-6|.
TGTGCCAGCAGCTTGAGGACAGGGGGATCGGGTTCACCCCTCCACTTT
CASSLRTGGSGSPLHF
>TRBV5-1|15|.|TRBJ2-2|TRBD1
TGCGCCAGCAGCTTGAGAGGACAGGTCACCGGGGAGCTGTTTTTT
CASSLRGQVTGELFF
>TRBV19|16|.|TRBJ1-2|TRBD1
TGTGCCAGTAGTATGTTGTCGGGCAGGGGGATCGATGGCTACACCTTC
CASSMLSGRGIDGYTF
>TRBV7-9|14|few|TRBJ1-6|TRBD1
TGTGCCAGCAGGGAGGGGGCCTCTAATTCACCCCTCCACTTT
CASREGASNSPLHF
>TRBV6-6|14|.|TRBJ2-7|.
TGTGCCAGCAGTTACTCGTGGGGCGACTACGAGCAGTACTTC
CASSYSWGDYEQYF
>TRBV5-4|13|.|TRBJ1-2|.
TGTGCCAGCAGCTTGGTACAGGGTAGGGGCTACACCTTC
CASSLVQGRGYTF
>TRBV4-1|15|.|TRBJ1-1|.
TGCGCCAGCAGCCCGCCGGCAGGGCCCAACACTGAAGCTTTCTTT
CASSPPAGPNTEAFF